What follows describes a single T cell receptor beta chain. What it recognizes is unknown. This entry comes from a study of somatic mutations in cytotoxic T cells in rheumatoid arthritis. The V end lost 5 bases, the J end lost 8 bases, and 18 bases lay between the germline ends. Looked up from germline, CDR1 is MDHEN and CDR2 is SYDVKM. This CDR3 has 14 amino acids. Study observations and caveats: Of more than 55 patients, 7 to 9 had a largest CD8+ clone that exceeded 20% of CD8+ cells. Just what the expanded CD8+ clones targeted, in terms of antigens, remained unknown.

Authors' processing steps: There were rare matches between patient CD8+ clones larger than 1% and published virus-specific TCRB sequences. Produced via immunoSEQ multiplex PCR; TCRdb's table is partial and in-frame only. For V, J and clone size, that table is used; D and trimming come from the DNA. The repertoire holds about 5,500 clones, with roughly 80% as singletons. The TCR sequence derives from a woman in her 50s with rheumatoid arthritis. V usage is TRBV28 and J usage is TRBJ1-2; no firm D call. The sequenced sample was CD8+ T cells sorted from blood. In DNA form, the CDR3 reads TGTGCCAGCAGTCCCTGGGGAGCCCCGGAAGGCTACACCTTC. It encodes CASSPWGAPEGYTF.